The 7 T cell receptor beta chains presented below share a single source sample, sequenced in a study of naive and memory T cell subsets. An equimolar mix of two oligonucleotides served as the beta constant-region primer for TRBC1 and TRBC2. MiXCR, run by TCRdb on the UMI-ligation and nested PCR reads, gives a single entry per CDR3 protein. The sample has tens of thousands of distinct CDR3 sequences; around 12% are singletons. Sample: central memory CD4+ T cells from blood. The receptors come from a human donor in good health.

With respect to this clonotype: Just one base apart from a much larger clone, this may be a read error. The chain is built from TRBV7-2 and TRBJ2-3; D gene uncertain. This CDR3 contains 12 residues. Germline V gives CDR1 SGHTA, CDR2 FQGNSA. The CDR3 DNA follows: TGTGCCGGCAGCCTTAGAACAGATACGCAGTATTTT. As protein: CAGSLRTDTQYF.

There are many counts of this clonotype. The rearrangement uses TRBV10-3 and TRBJ1-1; D not resolved. Germline V gene data show CDR1 as ENHRY and CDR2 as SYGVKD. This CDR3 contains 14 residues. With 6 bases removed from V and 0 bases from J, the gap between germline ends came to 11 bases. The CDR3 region is CAIRGTSMNTEAFF. DNA of the CDR3: TGTGCCATCAGGGGTACTTCCATGAACACTGAAGCTTTCTTT.

This rearrangement joins TRBV6-1 to TRBJ1-5; D call uncertain. There are 16 residues in the CDR3. CDR1 MNHNS and CDR2 SASEGT come from the germline V gene. The V gene lost 4 bases and the J gene lost 2 bases, with 15 bases spanning the gap. The CDR3 sequence: CASSGLITSGNQPQHF. As DNA, the CDR3 is TGTGCCAGCAGTGGCCTGATTACCAGTGGCAATCAGCCCCAGCATTTT.

This clonotype showed up just a few times. The rearrangement uses TRBV20-1 and TRBJ1-1, with D tentatively TRBD1 (5 bases). Germline loops: CDR1 DFQATT, CDR2 SNEGSKA (reference sequence). Trimming pared 3 bases from V and 5 bases from J, leaving 13 bases between. The CDR3 covers 13 residues. CDR3 loop: CSARTFWGTEAFF. The CDR3 DNA follows: TGCAGTGCTAGGACCTTCTGGGGGACTGAAGCTTTCTTT.

This clonotype was seen more than once but under ten times. The chain employs TRBV20-1 and TRBJ2-2; 7 positions agree with TRBD1. Trimming removed 2 bases from V and 1 base from J; junction bases left unmatched: 7. Germline V gene data show CDR1 as DFQATT and CDR2 as SNEGSKA (reference sequence). This CDR3 comprises 16 residues. The CDR3 protein is CSARRIGGGNTGELFF. Here the CDR3 DNA reads TGCAGTGCTAGACGTATAGGGGGCGGGAACACCGGGGAGCTGTTTTTT.

With regard to this clonotype: This sequence may be a read error, since a much larger clone differs from it by one base. The chain couples TRBV29-1 to TRBJ2-1; D is undetermined. Germline V gene sequence: CDR1 SQVTM, CDR2 ANQGSEA. The CDR3 runs 11 residues. In DNA, the CDR3 is TGCAGCGCTGAACGAACCAATGAGCAGTTCTTC. Protein product: CSAERTNEQFF.

This chain connects TRBV20-1 to TRBJ1-1; tentatively, D is TRBD1 (5 bases). Trimming left V 3 bases short and J 10 bases short, with 12 bases between. Per germline, CDR1 DFQATT and CDR2 SNEGSKA (reference sequence). The CDR3 is 11 residues long. This CDR3 is CSASGGVGAFF. The CDR3 region has the DNA TGCAGTGCTAGTGGAGGGGTCGGAGCTTTCTTT.